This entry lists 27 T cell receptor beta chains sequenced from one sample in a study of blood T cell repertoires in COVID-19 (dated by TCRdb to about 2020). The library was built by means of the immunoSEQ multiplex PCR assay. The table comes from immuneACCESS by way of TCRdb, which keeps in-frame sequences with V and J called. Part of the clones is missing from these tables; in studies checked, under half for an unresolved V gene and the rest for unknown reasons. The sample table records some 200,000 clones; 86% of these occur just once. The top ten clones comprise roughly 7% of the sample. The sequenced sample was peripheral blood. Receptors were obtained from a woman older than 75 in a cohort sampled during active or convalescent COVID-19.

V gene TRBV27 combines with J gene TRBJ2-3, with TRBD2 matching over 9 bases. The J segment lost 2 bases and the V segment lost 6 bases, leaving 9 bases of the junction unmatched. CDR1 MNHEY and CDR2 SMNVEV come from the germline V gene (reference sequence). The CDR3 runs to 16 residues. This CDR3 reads CASRDLAGDATDTQYF. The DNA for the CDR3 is TGTGCCAGCAGAGACTTAGCGGGAGACGCCACAGATACGCAGTATTTT.

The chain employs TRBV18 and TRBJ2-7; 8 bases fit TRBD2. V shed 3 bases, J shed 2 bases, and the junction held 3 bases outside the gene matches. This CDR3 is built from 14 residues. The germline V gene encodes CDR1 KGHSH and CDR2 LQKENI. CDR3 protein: CASSPTSGAYEQYV. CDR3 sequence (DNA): TGTGCCAGCTCACCCACTAGCGGAGCCTACGAGCAGTACGTC.

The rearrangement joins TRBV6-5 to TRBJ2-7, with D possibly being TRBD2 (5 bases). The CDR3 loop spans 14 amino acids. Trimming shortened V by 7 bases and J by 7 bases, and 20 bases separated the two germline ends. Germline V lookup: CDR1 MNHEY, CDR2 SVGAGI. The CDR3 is CASTILPASGEQYF. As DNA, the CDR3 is TGTGCCAGCACCATACTGCCTGCCTCGGGGGAGCAGTACTTC.

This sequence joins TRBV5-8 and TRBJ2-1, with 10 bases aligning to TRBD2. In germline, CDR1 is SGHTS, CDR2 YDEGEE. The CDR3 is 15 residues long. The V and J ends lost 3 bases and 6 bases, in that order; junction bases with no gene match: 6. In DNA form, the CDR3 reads TGTGCCAGCAGCTCTAGCGGGAGTGGGCGCAATGAGCAGTTCTTC. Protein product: CASSSSGSGRNEQFF.

The CDR3 DNA is TGTGCCAGCAGTTTGAGTGGTTTCACTGAAGCTTTCTTT. Residues: CASSLSGFTEAFF. The chain combines TRBV12-3 or TRBV12-4 with TRBJ1-1; D remains ambiguous. The length of the CDR3 is 13 residues. V was shortened by 3 bases and J by 4 bases, with 9 bases between the two germline ends.

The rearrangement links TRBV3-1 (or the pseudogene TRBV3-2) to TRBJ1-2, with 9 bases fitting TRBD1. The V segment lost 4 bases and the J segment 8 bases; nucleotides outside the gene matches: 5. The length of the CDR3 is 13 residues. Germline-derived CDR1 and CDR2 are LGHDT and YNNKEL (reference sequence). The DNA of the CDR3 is TGTGCCAGCAGCCCCGACAGGGGGGGAGGCTACACCTTC. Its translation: CASSPDRGGGYTF.

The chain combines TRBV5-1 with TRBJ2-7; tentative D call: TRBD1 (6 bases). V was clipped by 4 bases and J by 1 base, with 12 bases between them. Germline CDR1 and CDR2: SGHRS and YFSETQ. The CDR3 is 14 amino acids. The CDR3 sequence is CASSPMDRSYEQYF. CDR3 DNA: TGCGCCAGCAGCCCCATGGACAGATCCTACGAGCAGTACTTC.

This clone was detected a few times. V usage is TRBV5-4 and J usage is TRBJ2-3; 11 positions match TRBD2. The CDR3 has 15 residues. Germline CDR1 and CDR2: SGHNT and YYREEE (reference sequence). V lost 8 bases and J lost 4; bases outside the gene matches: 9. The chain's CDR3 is CASALISGGADTQYF. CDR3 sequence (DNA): TGTGCCAGTGCACTGATTAGCGGGGGGGCAGATACGCAGTATTTT.

The CDR3 bases are TGTGCCAGCAGTGGACGGACAGCCTCCTCCTACGAGCAGTACTTC. Protein product: CASSGRTASSYEQYF. The chain is built from TRBV25-1 and TRBJ2-7; TRBD1 might be the D (6 bases). Trimming took 4 bases from V and 0 from J, leaving 13 bases between them. This CDR3 comprises 15 residues. Germline V gene data show CDR1 as MGHDK and CDR2 as SYGVNS.

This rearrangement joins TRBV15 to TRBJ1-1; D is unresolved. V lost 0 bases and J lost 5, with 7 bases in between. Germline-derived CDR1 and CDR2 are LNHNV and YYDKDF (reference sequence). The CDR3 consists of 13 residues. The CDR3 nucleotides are TGTGCCACCAGCAGAGATTCACGGACTGAAGCTTTCTTT. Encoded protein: CATSRDSRTEAFF.

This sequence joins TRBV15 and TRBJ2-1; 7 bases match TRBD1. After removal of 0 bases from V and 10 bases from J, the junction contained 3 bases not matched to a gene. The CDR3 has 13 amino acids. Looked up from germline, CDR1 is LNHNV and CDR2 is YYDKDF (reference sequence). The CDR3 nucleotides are TGTGCCACCAGCAGAGATAGAGGGGGCGAGCAGTTCTTC. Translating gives CATSRDRGGEQFF.

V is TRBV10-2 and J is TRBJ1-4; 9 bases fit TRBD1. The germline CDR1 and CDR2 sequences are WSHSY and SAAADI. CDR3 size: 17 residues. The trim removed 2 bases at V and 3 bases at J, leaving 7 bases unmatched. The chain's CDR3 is CASSEHRGRRANEKLFF. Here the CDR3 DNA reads TGCGCCAGCAGTGAGCACAGGGGGCGCAGGGCTAATGAAAAACTGTTTTTT.

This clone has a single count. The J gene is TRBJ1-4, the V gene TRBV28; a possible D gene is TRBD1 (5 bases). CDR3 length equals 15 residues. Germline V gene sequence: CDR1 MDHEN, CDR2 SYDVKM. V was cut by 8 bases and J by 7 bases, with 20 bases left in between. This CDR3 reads CASCPGGFGGEKLFF. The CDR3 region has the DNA TGTGCCAGCTGCCCCGGAGGGTTTGGGGGTGAAAAACTGTTTTTT.

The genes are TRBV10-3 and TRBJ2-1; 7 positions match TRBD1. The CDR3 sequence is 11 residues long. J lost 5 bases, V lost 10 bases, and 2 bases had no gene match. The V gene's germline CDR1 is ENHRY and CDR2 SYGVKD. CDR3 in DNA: TGTGCCACCACAGGGGACAATGAGCAGTTCTTC. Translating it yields CATTGDNEQFF.

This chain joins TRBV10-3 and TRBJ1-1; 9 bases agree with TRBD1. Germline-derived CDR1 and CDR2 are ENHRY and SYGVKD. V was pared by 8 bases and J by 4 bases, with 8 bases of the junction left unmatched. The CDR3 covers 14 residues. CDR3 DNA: TGTGCCATCGGGCCGGGACAGGGAGGCACTGAAGCTTTCTTT. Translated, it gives CAIGPGQGGTEAFF.

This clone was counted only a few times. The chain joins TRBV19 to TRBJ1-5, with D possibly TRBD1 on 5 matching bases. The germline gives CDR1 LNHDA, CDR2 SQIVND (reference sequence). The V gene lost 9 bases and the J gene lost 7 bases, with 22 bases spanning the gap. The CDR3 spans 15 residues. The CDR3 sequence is CASRGIYQGDQPQHF. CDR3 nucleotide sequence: TGTGCCAGCAGAGGTATATATCAGGGTGACCAGCCCCAGCATTTT.

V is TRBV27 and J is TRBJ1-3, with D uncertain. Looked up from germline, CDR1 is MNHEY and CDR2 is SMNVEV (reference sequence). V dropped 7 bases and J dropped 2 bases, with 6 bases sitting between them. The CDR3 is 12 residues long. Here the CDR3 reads CASTSPGNTIYF. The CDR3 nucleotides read TGTGCCAGCACCTCTCCTGGAAACACCATATATTTT.

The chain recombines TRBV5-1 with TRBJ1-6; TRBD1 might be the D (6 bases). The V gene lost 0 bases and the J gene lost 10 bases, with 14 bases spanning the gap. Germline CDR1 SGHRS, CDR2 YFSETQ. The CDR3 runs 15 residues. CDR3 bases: TGCGCCAGCAGCTTGGCCTGGCAGGGGATCTCACCCCTCCACTTT. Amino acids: CASSLAWQGISPLHF.

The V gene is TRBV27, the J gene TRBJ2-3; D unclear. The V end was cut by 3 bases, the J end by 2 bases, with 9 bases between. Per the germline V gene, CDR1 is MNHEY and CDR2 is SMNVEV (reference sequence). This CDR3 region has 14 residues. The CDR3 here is CASSFGLLTDTQYF. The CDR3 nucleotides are TGTGCCAGCAGTTTTGGGCTCCTCACAGATACGCAGTATTTT.

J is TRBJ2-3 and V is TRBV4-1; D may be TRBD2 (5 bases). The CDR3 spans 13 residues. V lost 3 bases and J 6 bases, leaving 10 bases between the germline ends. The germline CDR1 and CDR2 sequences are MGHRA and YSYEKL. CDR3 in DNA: TGCGCCAGCAGCCAGCGCGGGCTCGATACGCAGTATTTT. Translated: CASSQRGLDTQYF.

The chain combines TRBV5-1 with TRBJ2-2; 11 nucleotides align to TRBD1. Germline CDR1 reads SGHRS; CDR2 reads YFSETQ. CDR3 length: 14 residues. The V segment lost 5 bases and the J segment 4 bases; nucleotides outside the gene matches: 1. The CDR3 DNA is TGCGCCAGCAGGGGACAGGGGGGCACCGGGGAGCTGTTTTTT. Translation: CASRGQGGTGELFF.

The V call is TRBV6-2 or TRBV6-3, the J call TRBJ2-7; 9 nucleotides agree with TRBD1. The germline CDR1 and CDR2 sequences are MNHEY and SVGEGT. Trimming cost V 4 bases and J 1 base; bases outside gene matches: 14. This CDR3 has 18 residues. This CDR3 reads CASSSLRWGTGISYEQYF. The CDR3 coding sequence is TGTGCCAGCAGTTCTTTAAGGTGGGGGACAGGGATATCCTACGAGCAGTACTTC.

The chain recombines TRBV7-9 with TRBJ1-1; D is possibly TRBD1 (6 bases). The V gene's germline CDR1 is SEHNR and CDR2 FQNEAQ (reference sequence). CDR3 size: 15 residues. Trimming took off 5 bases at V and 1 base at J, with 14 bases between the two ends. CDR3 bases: TGTGCCAGCAGCCACACGTTGGACAGGAACACTGAAGCTTTCTTT. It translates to CASSHTLDRNTEAFF.

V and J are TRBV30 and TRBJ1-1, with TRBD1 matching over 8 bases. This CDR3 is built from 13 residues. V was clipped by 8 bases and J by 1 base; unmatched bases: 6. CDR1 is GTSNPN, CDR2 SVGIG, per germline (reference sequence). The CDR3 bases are TGTGCCCGCCATGACAGGGGGAACACTGAAGCTTTCTTT. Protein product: CARHDRGNTEAFF.

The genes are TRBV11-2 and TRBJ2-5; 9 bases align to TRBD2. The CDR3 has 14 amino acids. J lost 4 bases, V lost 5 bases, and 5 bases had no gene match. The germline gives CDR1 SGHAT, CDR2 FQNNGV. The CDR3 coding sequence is TGTGCCAGCAGCCAGGGACTAGCAGGAGAGACCCAGTACTTC. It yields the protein CASSQGLAGETQYF. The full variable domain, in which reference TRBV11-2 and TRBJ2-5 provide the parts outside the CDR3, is EAGVAQSPRYKIIEKRQSVAFWCNPISGHATLYWYQQILGQGPKLLIQFQNNGVVDDSQLPKDRFSAERLKGVDSTLKIQPAKLEDSAVYLCASSQGLAGETQYFGPGTRLLVL.

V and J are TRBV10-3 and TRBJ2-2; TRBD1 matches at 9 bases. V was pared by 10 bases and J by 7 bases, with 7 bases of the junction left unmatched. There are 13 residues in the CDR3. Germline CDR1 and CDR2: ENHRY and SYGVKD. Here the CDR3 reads CATRTGADGELFF. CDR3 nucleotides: TGTGCCACCCGGACAGGGGCTGACGGGGAGCTGTTTTTT.

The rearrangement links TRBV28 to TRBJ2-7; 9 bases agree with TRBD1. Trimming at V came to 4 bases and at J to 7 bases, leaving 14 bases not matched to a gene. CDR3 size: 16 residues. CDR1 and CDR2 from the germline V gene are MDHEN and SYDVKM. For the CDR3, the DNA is TGTGCCAGCAGTTCCCCCAGCGGGACAGGGTTCGGAGAGCAGTACTTC. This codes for CASSSPSGTGFGEQYF.